The rows below give T cell receptor beta chains drawn from one sample of a study of T cell responses to AZD1222 COVID-19 vaccine. The data were produced by immunoSEQ multiplex PCR, yet TCRdb's version contains in-frame clones alone and is incomplete. Counted here are 73,000 or so clones, about three quarters occurring once; the ten biggest clones make up 47%. Source: peripheral blood, taken 28 days after the second AZD1222 dose. Source of these receptors: an adult who received the AZD1222 COVID-19 vaccine. The CDR3 runs from the conserved cysteine through the conserved F or W. D genes are given only for firm matches. Size is omitted from some rows. Given values are once, few, many or a class for expanded clones.

TRBV5-8	TRBJ2-1	NA	NA	TGTGCCAGCAGCTTGGGCCTAGGGGCCAACTACAATGAGCAGTTCTTC	CASSLGLGANYNEQFF
TRBV7-6	TRBJ2-6	NA	NA	TGTGCCAGCAGCCCAAGGGGGGGGTCTGGGGCCAACGTCCTGACTTTC	CASSPRGGSGANVLTF
TRBV7-2	TRBJ2-1	NA	NA	TGTGCCAGCAGCCCCCCGACGAATATCAATGAGCAGTTCTTC	CASSPPTNINEQFF
TRBV18	TRBJ2-1	TRBD2	NA	TGTGCCAGCTCACCGCCCACTAGCGGGGGACTCATTTCCTACAATGAGCAGTTCTTC	CASSPPTSGGLISYNEQFF
TRBV27	TRBJ2-1	TRBD2	NA	TGTGCCAGCAGTCCTACTTTAGCGGGGGAGCAGTTCTTC	CASSPTLAGEQFF
TRBV5-6	TRBJ2-5	TRBD1	NA	TGTGCCAGCAGGGGGTGGGACAGGGGACCGGAGACCCAGTACTTC	CASRGWDRGPETQYF
TRBV7-2	TRBJ2-2	NA	once	TGTGCCAGCAGCTATGTAACCACCGGGGAGCTGTTTTTT	CASSYVTTGELFF
TRBV7-9	TRBJ2-1	TRBD1	NA	TGTGCCAGCAGCTTAGCGCGGAGACAGGGCATACATGAGCAGTTCTTC	CASSLARRQGIHEQFF
TRBV19	TRBJ2-1	TRBD2	NA	TGTGCCAGTAGTATTGCGGGCGGGAGTATAGGTGAGCAGTTCTTC	CASSIAGGSIGEQFF
TRBV7-9	TRBJ2-2	NA	NA	TGTGCCAGCAGCTTAGACTCGGGGAACACCGGGGAGCTGTTTTTT	CASSLDSGNTGELFF
TRBV7-9	TRBJ1-1	NA	many	TGTGCCAGCTGGGACACTCTGAACACTGAAGCTTTCTTT	CASWDTLNTEAFF
TRBV28	TRBJ2-7	NA	NA	TGTGCCAGCAGTTCCCTCCCGACAGTAGGCGAGCAGTACTTC	CASSSLPTVGEQYF
TRBV21-1	TRBJ1-2	NA	NA	TGTGCCAGCTTCTGGGGGCAGTTGCTTAACTATGGCTACACCTTC	CASFWGQLLNYGYTF
TRBV10-3	TRBJ1-1	NA	few	TGTGCCATCAATCAGGGAGGGAACACTGAAGCTTTCTTT	CAINQGGNTEAFF
TRBV28	TRBJ1-2	TRBD1	NA	TGTGCCAGCATCCCGTGGGGACAGGGTTCTGGCTACACCTTC	CASIPWGQGSGYTF
TRBV30	TRBJ1-3	NA	NA	TGTGCCTGGAGTGTACAAGGGACGGAATTATATTTT	CAWSVQGTELYF
TRBV19	TRBJ2-7	NA	NA	TGTGCCAGTAGTCACAGTGTCTCCTACGAGCAGTACTTC	CASSHSVSYEQYF
TRBV29-1	TRBJ2-4	NA	NA	TGCAGCGTTGAGCAAGCCAAAAACATTCAGTACTTC	CSVEQAKNIQYF
TRBV7-7	TRBJ1-5	NA	NA	TGTGCCAGCAGCCAGAGTCCGAATCAGCCCCAGCATTTT	CASSQSPNQPQHF
TRBV6-5	TRBJ1-6	NA	NA	TGTGCCAGCAGTCGCACAGGTGGGGGGACTTCACCCCTCCACTTT	CASSRTGGGTSPLHF
TRBV7-6	TRBJ2-3	TRBD2	once	TGTGCCAGCAGTTCCGCCCGGGGACTAGCGGGGGGGCAGGCAGATACGCAGTATTTT	CASSSARGLAGGQADTQYF
TRBV20-1	TRBJ2-7	NA	NA	TGCAGTGCTAGTCCGGGGCGCGAGCAGTACTTC	CSASPGREQYF
TRBV19	TRBJ2-1	NA	NA	TGTGCCAGTAGTGCTCGCCGGACGGATGAGCAGTTCTTC	CASSARRTDEQFF
TRBV5-1	TRBJ2-7	NA	NA	TGCGCCAGCAGCTATGGGTCAGGGTCCTACGAGCAGTACTTC	CASSYGSGSYEQYF
TRBV18	TRBJ1-6	NA	NA	TGTGCCAGCTCACTCGGACCCACAGGGACTAATTCACCCCTCCACTTT	CASSLGPTGTNSPLHF
TRBV14	TRBJ1-6	NA	NA	TGTGCCAGCAGCCAAGTTCGGTCCTCATCACCCCTCCACTTT	CASSQVRSSSPLHF
TRBV4-1	TRBJ2-7	NA	NA	TGCGCCAGCAGCCAAGAACCCTACGAGCAGTACTTC	CASSQEPYEQYF
TRBV4-1	TRBJ2-5	NA	NA	TGCGCCAGCAGCCGCGGTGGGGTAGAGACCCAGTACTTC	CASSRGGVETQYF
TRBV19	TRBJ2-1	TRBD2	NA	TGTGCCAGTAGTTTTCGGGGGGGCCGAAATGAGCAGTTCTTC	CASSFRGGRNEQFF
TRBV28	TRBJ2-6	TRBD1	NA	TGTGCCAGCAGCCCCGGGACAGGGTCGAATGGGGCCAACGTCCTGACTTTC	CASSPGTGSNGANVLTF
TRBV20-1	TRBJ2-3	NA	NA	TGCAGTGCCGACAGCTCAGATACGCAGTATTTT	CSADSSDTQYF
TRBV29-1	TRBJ1-4	NA	NA	TGCAGCGTTGAAGACCCCTGGGACACAACTAATGAAAAACTGTTTTTT	CSVEDPWDTTNEKLFF
TRBV11-2	TRBJ2-7	TRBD1	NA	TGTGCCAGCAGCTTACTTCGGGAAAGGGGGCCCTACGAGCAGTACTTC	CASSLLRERGPYEQYF
TRBV2	TRBJ1-5	TRBD1	NA	TGTGCCAGCAGGGGACAGGGGTACAATCAGCCCCAGCATTTT	CASRGQGYNQPQHF
TRBV11-2	TRBJ2-1	NA	few	TGTGCCAGCAGCTTATCACGGGTGAGCTCCTACAATGAGCAGTTCTTC	CASSLSRVSSYNEQFF